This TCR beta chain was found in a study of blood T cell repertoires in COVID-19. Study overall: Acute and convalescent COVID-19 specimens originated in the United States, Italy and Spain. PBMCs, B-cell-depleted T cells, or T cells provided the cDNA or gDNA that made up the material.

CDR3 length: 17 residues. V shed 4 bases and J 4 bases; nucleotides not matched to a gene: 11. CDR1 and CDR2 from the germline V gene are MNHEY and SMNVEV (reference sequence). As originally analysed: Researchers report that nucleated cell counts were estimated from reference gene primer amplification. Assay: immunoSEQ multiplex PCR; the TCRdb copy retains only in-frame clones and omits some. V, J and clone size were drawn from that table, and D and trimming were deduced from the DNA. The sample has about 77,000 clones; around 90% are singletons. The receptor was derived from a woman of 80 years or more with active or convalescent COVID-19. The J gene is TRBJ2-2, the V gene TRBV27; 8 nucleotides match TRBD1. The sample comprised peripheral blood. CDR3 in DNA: TGTGCCAGCAGTTCAGGGGGCCTCTTTTTACTCACCGGGGAGCTGTTTTTT. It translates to CASSSGGLFLLTGELFF.